The 6 T cell receptor beta chains below come from one sample, sequenced in a study of T cells of healthy individuals. TCRdb itself ran the 5' RACE reads through MiXCR, one entry per CDR3 protein. The table records over 95,000 distinct CDR3 sequences, around 17% of them present only once. The source of these receptors is a human donor in good health.

This clonotype was seen at least ten times. The CDR3 coding sequence is TGTGCCAGCAGTTTCCGCGGGCGGCGGGGGCAGTTCTTC. The encoded protein is CASSFRGRRGQFF. V usage is TRBV28 and J usage is TRBJ2-1, with a tentative D call TRBD2 (6 bases). The CDR3 runs to 13 residues. V lost 3 bases to trimming and J lost 12 bases, with 15 bases between them. Germline CDR1 and CDR2: MDHEN and SYDVKM.

The sample holds a few counts of this clonotype. The chain joins TRBV7-2 to TRBJ1-3; D not resolved. The CDR3 runs 13 residues. With 1 base removed from V and 5 bases from J, the gap between germline ends came to 6 bases. Germline CDR1 SGHTA, CDR2 FQGNSA. The CDR3 DNA sequence: TGTGCCAGCAGCTTAGGACCGCGAAACACCATATATTTT. It specifies CASSLGPRNTIYF.

This clonotype was detected ten times or more. The V call is TRBV29-1, the J call TRBJ2-1; D gene ambiguous. The ends were cut back, 6 bases at V and 0 bases at J, with 15 bases in the middle. The germline V gene encodes CDR1 SQVTM and CDR2 ANQGSEA. The CDR3 consists of 15 residues. In DNA form, the CDR3 reads TGCAGCGTGCGATCCTACTCAAGCTCCTACAATGAGCAGTTCTTC. Amino acid sequence: CSVRSYSSSYNEQFF.

This clonotype was detected ten times or more. The V gene is TRBV15, the J gene TRBJ2-7; D not resolved. The V end was cut by 5 bases, the J end by 0 bases, with 8 bases between. Germline assignment: CDR1 LNHNV and CDR2 YYDKDF (reference sequence). This CDR3 comprises 13 residues. CDR3 nucleotide sequence: TGTGCCACCAGCGGGCAGAGCTCCTACGAGCAGTACTTC. Protein: CATSGQSSYEQYF.

The chain combines TRBV7-9 with TRBJ1-2; D perhaps matches TRBD1 (5 bases). Looked up from germline, CDR1 is SEHNR and CDR2 is FQNEAQ (reference sequence). Trimming pared 3 bases from V and 7 bases from J, leaving 15 bases between. The CDR3 loop spans 14 amino acids. The CDR3 DNA is TGTGCCAGCAGCTTGAAAGGGGCTAGAGGTGGCTACACCTTC. It codes for CASSLKGARGGYTF.

This clonotype was seen a single time. A junction end diverges from the germline sequence, so it may reflect a read error. The chain carries TRBV2 and TRBJ2-3, with D perhaps matching TRBD2 (6 bases). This CDR3 region has 12 residues. From germline, CDR1 is SNHLY and CDR2 FYNNEI. The CDR3 sequence: CASSTSRDTQYF. CDR3 DNA: TGTGCCAGCAGCACTAGCAGAGATACGCAGTATTTT.